Listed here are 18 T cell receptor beta chains from one sample, sequenced in a study of blood T cell repertoires in COVID-19. The protocol was immunoSEQ multiplex PCR, while the TCRdb copy is restricted to in-frame clones and leaves out a portion. The sample has around 180,000 clones; roughly 81% are singletons. The sequenced material came from peripheral blood. These receptors were taken from a woman of 80 years or more with COVID-19, enrolled during active disease.

V and J are TRBV4-3 and TRBJ2-1; TRBD2 aligns across 7 bases. CDR1 LGHNA and CDR2 YSLEER come from the germline V gene. The CDR3 contains 17 residues. With V trimmed by 0 bases and J by 6 bases, 11 bases remained unmatched. The CDR3 DNA sequence: TGCGCCAGCAGCCAAGATCTATTTGGGGGGGGACGCAATGAGCAGTTCTTC. This translates into CASSQDLFGGGRNEQFF.

The chain uses TRBV3-1 (or the pseudogene TRBV3-2) and TRBJ2-2; the D is unclear. Trimming pared 6 bases from V and 5 bases from J, leaving 10 bases between. Germline loops: CDR1 LGHDT, CDR2 YNNKEL (reference sequence). The CDR3 has 13 residues. The CDR3 here is CASSSQVTGELFF. DNA of the CDR3: TGTGCCAGCAGTTCCCAGGTAACCGGGGAGCTGTTTTTT.

The rearrangement uses TRBV20-1 and TRBJ1-1; a possible D gene is TRBD1 (6 bases). V lost 4 bases to trimming and J lost 8 bases, with 8 bases between them. This CDR3 spans 10 amino acids. The germline CDR1 and CDR2 sequences are DFQATT and SNEGSKA (reference sequence). Here the CDR3 DNA reads TGCAGTGCTAACAGGGTAGAAGCTTTCTTT. This gives the protein CSANRVEAFF.

V and J are TRBV9 and TRBJ1-5; 8 positions agree with TRBD1. The CDR3 sequence is 15 residues long. Germline V gene sequence: CDR1 SGDLS, CDR2 YYNGEE. Trimming cost V 1 base and J 7 bases; bases outside gene matches: 7. In nucleotides, the CDR3 is TGTGCCAGCAGCGTAACATCGGACAGGGCCCAGCCCCAGCATTTT. Amino acids: CASSVTSDRAQPQHF.

The chain has TRBV24-1 and TRBJ1-4; TRBD1 is a possible D gene (5 bases). Germline assignment: CDR1 KGHDR and CDR2 SFDVKD. V was pared by 4 bases and J by 2 bases, with 10 bases between. CDR3 length: 15 amino acids. Written as DNA, the CDR3 is TGTGCCACCAGTGACAGGACATGGACTAATGAAAAACTGTTTTTT. The encoded protein is CATSDRTWTNEKLFF.

The chain uses TRBV7-8 and TRBJ1-1; D is undetermined. V was pared by 2 bases and J by 1 base, with 11 bases between. CDR3 size: 15 residues. Germline V gene data show CDR1 as SGHVS and CDR2 as FQNEAQ. The CDR3 protein is CASSLRIKQNTEAFF. CDR3 bases: TGTGCCAGCAGCTTACGAATTAAACAGAACACTGAAGCTTTCTTT.

This chain connects TRBV3-1 (or the pseudogene TRBV3-2) to TRBJ2-1; TRBD2 matches 12 bases. The germline V gene encodes CDR1 LGHDT and CDR2 YNNKEL (reference sequence). V dropped 4 bases and J dropped 6; count of bases not matched to a gene: 7. The CDR3 has 16 residues. In DNA form, the CDR3 reads TGTGCCAGCAGCCTCCTTGGACTAGCGGGGAGCAATGAGCAGTTCTTC. Amino acids: CASSLLGLAGSNEQFF.

The J gene is TRBJ2-1, the V gene TRBV4-2, with TRBD2 matching 14 bases. CDR3 length equals 16 residues. Germline CDR1 reads LGHNA; CDR2 reads YNFKEQ. Losses at the gene ends were 0 bases for V and 9 bases for J; bases not matched to a gene: 4. The CDR3 sequence is CASSQDRGTSGSEQFF. The DNA for the CDR3 is TGTGCCAGCAGCCAAGATCGAGGGACTAGCGGGAGTGAGCAGTTCTTC.

For the CDR3, the DNA is TGTGCCAGCAGCTTAGGGGGGAGGGCGGTCCGCAATGAGCAGTTCTTC. This codes for CASSLGGRAVRNEQFF. This sequence joins TRBV7-2 and TRBJ2-1; 7 bases map to TRBD2. The CDR3 is 16 amino acids. J lost 6 bases, V lost 1 base, and 9 bases had no gene match. Germline CDR1 reads SGHTA; CDR2 reads FQGNSA.

The J gene is TRBJ2-3, the V gene TRBV7-9, with D unresolved. This CDR3 comprises 12 residues. Germline V lookup: CDR1 SEHNR, CDR2 FQNEAQ (reference sequence). Trimming cost V 1 base and J 9 bases, with 8 bases left between them. CDR3: CASSLVLFTQYF. DNA for the CDR3: TGTGCCAGCAGCTTAGTCCTTTTCACGCAGTATTTT.

The chain couples TRBV5-1 to TRBJ2-7, with D tentatively TRBD2 (6 bases). CDR3 length equals 15 residues. Trimming cost V 0 bases and J 2 bases, with 12 bases left between them. Germline CDR1 is SGHRS and CDR2 is YFSETQ. DNA of the CDR3: TGCGCCAGCAGCTTGGATGGGACTGTTGCCTACGAGCAGTACTTC. This gives the protein CASSLDGTVAYEQYF.

CDR3 nucleotide sequence: TGTGCCAGCAGTTTCCACTTAGCGGGAGCCGCAGATACGCAGTATTTT. This gives the protein CASSFHLAGAADTQYF. The chain uses TRBV6-5 and TRBJ2-3; 9 bases agree with TRBD2. The CDR3 contains 16 residues. V lost 4 bases and J lost 4; bases outside the gene matches: 9. In germline, CDR1 is MNHEY, CDR2 SVGAGI.

As to this clone: One end of the junction varies from germline; a read error may be responsible. J is TRBJ2-1 and V is TRBV28, with 8 bases fitting TRBD1. The CDR3 has 14 residues. The germline CDR1 and CDR2 sequences are MDHEN and SYDVKM. CDR3 loop: CASSSPLRDRSVLF. For the CDR3, the DNA is TGTGCCAGCAGTTCCCCCTTGCGGGACAGGTCAGTGCTCTTC. Full variable domain (remainder filled in from reference TRBV28 and TRBJ2-1): DVKVTQSSRYLVKRTGEKVFLECVQDMDHENMFWYRQDPGLGLRLIYFSYDVKMKEKGDIPEGYSVSREKKERFSLILESASTNQTSMYLCASSSPLRDRSVLFGPGTRLTVL.

This chain links TRBV21-1 with TRBJ2-5; whether TRBD1, the table's D call, matches the DNA was not checked. TRBV21-1 is a documented pseudogene. The CDR3 covers 16 residues. The CDR3 bases are TGTGCCAGCAGCACCAGGACAGGGCCTGGGTTAGAGACCCAGTACTTC. Protein: CASSTRTGPGLETQYF.

This sequence joins TRBV6-5 and TRBJ2-7; D possibly corresponds to TRBD1 (5 bases). This CDR3 is 13 amino acids long. From germline, CDR1 is MNHEY and CDR2 SVGAGI. V lost 6 bases and J lost 2, with 11 bases in between. The CDR3 here is CASRLTETYEQYF. The CDR3 DNA sequence: TGTGCCAGCAGACTGACAGAGACCTACGAGCAGTACTTC.

V is TRBV29-1 and J is TRBJ2-1; 7 nucleotides align to TRBD2. Trimming removed 4 bases from V and 0 bases from J; junction bases left unmatched: 12. The CDR3 consists of 17 residues. CDR1 is SQVTM, CDR2 ANQGSEA, per germline. CDR3 sequence reads: CSVVFFERGSSYNEQFF. The CDR3 nucleotides read TGCAGCGTTGTATTTTTCGAGCGGGGTAGCTCCTACAATGAGCAGTTCTTC.

The chain has TRBV3-1 (or the pseudogene TRBV3-2) and TRBJ1-5; no firm D call. Trimming left V 1 base short and J 4 bases short, with 2 bases between. The CDR3 is 12 residues long. Germline loops: CDR1 LGHDT, CDR2 YNNKEL (reference sequence). The CDR3 coding sequence is TGTGCCAGCAGCCAAGTAAATCAGCCCCAGCATTTT. As protein: CASSQVNQPQHF.

The CDR3 reads CASSFRGVKTQYF. The CDR3 coding sequence is TGTGCCAGCAGCTTCCGGGGGGTGAAGACCCAGTACTTC. V usage is TRBV5-4 and J usage is TRBJ2-5; 7 positions agree with TRBD2. CDR1 is SGHNT and CDR2 is YYREEE in the germline V gene (reference sequence). The length of the CDR3 is 13 residues. The V segment lost 2 bases and the J segment 6 bases; nucleotides outside the gene matches: 4.